Each of the 11 T cell receptor beta chains below was sequenced from the same sample in a study of cytomegalovirus exposure and HLA in healthy donors. The study ran its PCR with 60 Vbeta and 13 Jbeta primers. The table came from immunoSEQ multiplex PCR; TCRdb's copy has only in-frame clones and leaves some out. The data contain about 180,000 clones, around 82% of them singletons. Sequenced sample: PBMCs. The receptors come from a man aged 35-49 years in good health and CMV-seronegative.

The chain links TRBV29-1 to TRBJ2-5, with 15 bases identical to TRBD2. The J segment lost 7 bases and the V segment lost 0 bases, leaving 6 bases of the junction unmatched. Germline V gives CDR1 SQVTM, CDR2 ANQGSEA. This CDR3 spans 16 amino acids. CDR3 protein: CSVEDSRTSGRGTQYF. The CDR3 DNA follows: TGCAGCGTTGAAGATTCAAGGACTAGCGGGAGGGGGACCCAGTACTTC.

The chain employs TRBV5-4 and TRBJ2-1; D is perhaps TRBD1 (5 bases). The CDR3 contains 16 residues. Per germline, CDR1 SGHNT and CDR2 YYREEE (reference sequence). Trimming removed 3 bases at V and 9 bases at J, with 22 bases between. Written as DNA, the CDR3 is TGTGCCAGCAGCTCATATTTGCAGGGTGTCTCAGGTGAGCAGTTCTTC. It is translated as CASSSYLQGVSGEQFF.

The gene calls are TRBV7-9 and TRBJ2-7; no clear D. The CDR3 loop spans 15 amino acids. Germline-derived CDR1 and CDR2 are SEHNR and FQNEAQ (reference sequence). With 1 base removed from V and 0 bases from J, the gap between germline ends came to 10 bases. The CDR3 DNA reads as TGTGCCAGCAGCTTAGGCAGATGGAGCTCCTACGAGCAGTACTTC. It yields the protein CASSLGRWSSYEQYF.

The CDR3 DNA reads TGCGCCAGCAGCGCGGGACCTGGAAACACCATATATTTT. Protein product: CASSAGPGNTIYF. The genes are TRBV5-1 and TRBJ1-3; the D gene is possibly TRBD1 (5 bases). The CDR3 is made up of 13 amino acids. Germline loops: CDR1 SGHRS, CDR2 YFSETQ. V gave up 4 bases and J gave up 2 bases, with 7 bases separating them.

The genes are TRBV21-1 and TRBJ2-2; the tabulated D call, TRBD2, remains unverified against the DNA. TRBV21-1 is a recognized pseudogene. The CDR3 loop spans 12 amino acids. Here the CDR3 reads CASSKGGGELFF. CDR3 DNA: TGTGCCAGCAGCAAAGGAGGTGGGGAGCTGTTTTTT.

The J gene is TRBJ1-1, the V gene TRBV27; 7 bases align to TRBD1. The trim removed 4 bases at V and 0 bases at J, leaving 5 bases unmatched. The CDR3 extends over 15 amino acids. From germline, CDR1 is MNHEY and CDR2 SMNVEV (reference sequence). The CDR3 region is CASSSEGAMNTEAFF. The CDR3 DNA is TGTGCCAGCAGTTCCGAGGGGGCCATGAACACTGAAGCTTTCTTT.

V is TRBV6-1 and J is TRBJ2-2, with D maybe TRBD1 (6 bases). Germline V gives CDR1 MNHNS, CDR2 SASEGT. The germline V and J ends were trimmed by 6 bases and 2 bases, with 10 bases remaining between them. The CDR3 spans 14 residues. The CDR3 loop is CASSGQLNTGELFF. CDR3 nucleotides: TGTGCCAGCAGCGGACAGTTAAACACCGGGGAGCTGTTTTTT.

This CDR3 is CASSVAGSGRTFQETQYF. The CDR3 bases are TGTGCCAGCAGCGTAGCAGGTAGCGGGAGGACCTTCCAAGAGACCCAGTACTTC. The chain has TRBV9 and TRBJ2-5, with TRBD2 matching 10 bases. After removal of 0 bases from V and 1 base from J, the junction contained 9 bases not matched to a gene. The CDR3 contains 18 residues. Germline V gives CDR1 SGDLS, CDR2 YYNGEE.

V gene TRBV10-3 combines with J gene TRBJ1-1; no clear D gene. The CDR3 spans 14 residues. Germline CDR1 is ENHRY and CDR2 is SYGVKD. The V end lost 5 bases, the J end lost 4 bases, and 14 bases lay between the germline ends. CDR3 DNA: TGTGCCATCAGTACCGGCGGGGAGGGCACTGAAGCTTTCTTT. It is translated as CAISTGGEGTEAFF.

The chain combines TRBV27 with TRBJ2-6; maybe TRBD1 (6 bases). V shed 3 bases and J shed 0 bases, with 18 bases lying between them. The CDR3 runs 19 residues. CDR1 MNHEY and CDR2 SMNVEV come from the germline V gene (reference sequence). The CDR3 DNA reads as TGTGCCAGCAGTTTTTCGGGGTGGGGGCGAAGCTCTGGGGCCAACGTCCTGACTTTC. Translated, it gives CASSFSGWGRSSGANVLTF.

The V gene is TRBV6-1, the J gene TRBJ1-5, with 9 bases that match TRBD1. Germline lookup yields CDR1 MNHNS and CDR2 SASEGT. There are 15 residues in the CDR3. J lost 3 bases, V lost 6 bases, and 6 bases had no gene match. The CDR3 DNA reads TGTGCCAGCAGGGGGGACAGGGCAACCAATCAGCCCCAGCATTTT. Residues: CASRGDRATNQPQHF.